This TCR beta chain is drawn from a study of blood T cell repertoires in acute mononucleosis (dated by TCRdb to about 2020). Regarding the complete study: Acute-phase samples, representing the primary response, were taken within 2 weeks of symptom onset. In acute infection, YVL-BR-specific cells made up a mean of roughly 2.1% of blood CD8 T cells and GLC-BM-specific cells made up a mean of roughly 0.99%. Mean blood EBV load was 3.5 to 4 log10 genome copies per million B cells during acute infection and 2.6 at convalescence. The study at large found these results: Only 8.5% to 9.5% of unique acute clonotypes persisted into convalescence, yet these made up most of the response; new diverse de novo clonotypes seemingly replaced the rest. For BRLF1 (YVL-BR), a dominant role in TCR repertoire selection was played by TCRalpha CDR3 motifs, whereas only a minimal role was played by TCRbeta. Because only a fraction of each donor's blood was analyzed, sampling error might partly explain the low overlap between acute and convalescent clonotypes. The cohort comprised only a few donors, so group averages rested on very few individuals.

As encoded in the germline V gene (reference sequence), CDR1 is MNHNY while CDR2 is SVGAGI. The CDR3 has 13 amino acids, counting the end cysteine and phenylalanine. The kept DNA is CDR3 alone, 39 bases in frame from the first base. What the time point label conveys for this sample: acute infectious mononucleosis, at clinical presentation within 2 weeks of symptom onset (visit 1). Over primary infection, the study followed CD8 T cell responses to two immunodominant EBV epitopes: BRLF1 109 (YVL-BR) and BMLF1 280 (GLC-BM). A positive serum heterophile antibody test together with EBV viral capsid antigen-specific IgM pointed to primary EBV infection. As a first step, magnetic positive selection (MACS) was used to enrich total CD8 T cells from the PBMCs. A FACSAria III was used to sort live CD3+ CD8+ tetramer+ cells to over 85% purity. Cell sorting used a PE-conjugated tetramer carrying the BRLF1 109-117 peptide. TCR repertoires of EBV epitope-specific CD8 T cells were deep-sequenced directly ex vivo after tetramer sorting, at acute infection and at convalescence. The donors were a few individuals between about 18 and 29 years old who had clinical acute infectious mononucleosis along with laboratory evidence of primary EBV infection. Heparinized peripheral blood was drawn at clinical presentation with mononucleosis symptoms and again about 6 months later. Ficoll-Paque density gradient centrifugation was used to isolate PBMCs.

As concerns this clone: A far larger clone is off by one base, so a read error is likely. This CDR3 is also generated by other DNA sequences in the sample.

For TCR profiling, total RNA from at least 9,000 sorted tetramer+ CD8 T cells was reverse transcribed into cDNA. CDR3 regions were PCR-amplified with primers annealing to V and J regions, and unique molecular identifiers were added to track templates. Profiling of the TCRalpha and TCRbeta chains was done on the immunoSEQ platform, including the sequencing and error-correction standards of that platform. In the source study's methods: Clonal copy numbers were corrected for sequencing and PCR errors, and CDR3s were defined per IMGT conventions. Analysis was limited to productive rearrangements and used immunoSEQ Analyzer versions 2.0 and 3.0, and gene-pairing frequencies were further processed in Microsoft Excel. Circos plots were used to visualize V-J pairings, and MEME together with a custom motifSearch program was used to find CDR3 motifs. The probability of generation of TCR sequences was calculated using the OLGA algorithm. A clonotype seen at both visits was called persistent, a clonotype seen only at the acute visit was called nonpersistent, and a clonotype seen only at convalescence was called de novo. An amino acid clonotype used by more than one donor was defined as a public TCR. Here the immuneACCESS table is served through TCRdb, limited to in-frame sequences with V and J called. Missing clones are a known gap in these copies; in checked studies unresolved V genes cover under half, and the rest lacks a known reason. V and J calls and clone size are those listed in that table; D and trimming were worked out from the DNA. The sample data list 6,000 to 8,500 clones, and 20% to 25% of these were observed just once. 28% of the sample comes from the top ten.

The rearrangement combines TRBV6-6 with TRBJ2-5; no confident D gene assignment can be made. The sequencing used EBV YVL epitope tetramer+ CD8+ T cells sorted from PBMCs, collected during acute infectious mononucleosis. In the paper's terms, the cell subset or site label means: CD8 T cells binding a tetramer with EBV BRLF1 109-117 peptide (YVL-BR). This TCR derives from a woman between 18 and 29 years old with infectious mononucleosis caused by EBV. Read as DNA, the sequence is TGTGCCACCAGTGATTACGGAGAAGAGACCCAGTACTTC. It specifies CATSDYGEETQYF.